Listed here is a single T cell receptor (beta chain). Its target antigen remains unknown. No base quality information exists; no much larger clone differs at one position. TCR CDR3 regions were amplified from genomic DNA by multiplex PCR using the deep immunoSEQ assay. Extracted genomic DNA from each cell subset was spread evenly across all wells of several immunoSEQ 96-well plates, with each plate serving as a replicate. For sorted subsets, each replicate PCR was loaded with around 220 ng genomic DNA, equivalent to 30,000 or so T cell genomes. The purified libraries were quantified using a Qubit 3.0 fluorometer, sized with a Bioanalyzer 2100, and then quantified again using the KAPA Library Quantification kit. A separate single-read 150-cycle Illumina NextSeq 550 flow cell was used to sequence each immunoSEQ 96-well plate. The original methods were these. Because the immunoSEQ output included only junctional sequences and no quality scores, the filtering could not be the same as the filtering used for full-length reads. To assign V/J genes and CDR3, sequences were annotated against IMGT germline references using PyIR, a Python wrapper for IgBLAST v1.9. Any read was removed if the V/J assignment was weak (E-value above 1e-6), the CDR3 was missing, or the read contained stop codons, out-of-frame junctions, or ambiguous translated residues. V3J clonotypes were defined as sequences sharing an identical inferred V gene, J gene, and CDR3 amino acid sequence. The percentage overlap between two repertoires was calculated by dividing the number of shared unique clonotypes by the size of the smaller repertoire. Richness of each repertoire was evaluated using RTK rarefaction, the Chao1 estimator, and Recon v2.1 estimates of unobserved clonotypes. For all TCRbeta clonotypes obtained by the gDNA method from a few donors, generation probabilities were computed with OLGA. TCRdb provides this immuneACCESS table in a form limited to in-frame rearrangements. Some clones are lacking; in checked studies, under half of them reflect an unresolved V gene, and why the rest are absent is not known. V and J calls and clone size follow that table, whereas D and trimming were derived from the DNA. The sample contains 2 million to 2.5 million clones, 80% to 95% of them found a single time. The ten largest clonotypes hold around 0.35% of the sample.

The CDR3 runs 15 residues from the cysteine to the phenylalanine. Only the CDR3 part of the read is kept: 45 bases, read in frame from the first base. V is clipped by 0 bases and J by 0 bases, and the sequence between their germline boundaries is 5 bases long. CDR1 and CDR2, per the germline V gene, are KGHSH and LQKENI. The data originate from a study of shared clonotypes between healthy human individuals (dated by TCRdb to about 2020). Concerning the study at large: A couple of women and a few men aged 18 to 49 years were included in the cohort. Leukapheresis yielded between about 0.85 and 10 billion PBMCs per donor. Per donor, three plates each were used for CD4 naive and CD4 memory, two for CD8 naive, and one for CD8 memory. To estimate repertoire size and how much clonotypes are shared between individuals, the study performed deep sequencing of blood TCR repertoires from a few healthy adults. To increase sequencing depth and limit assay-specific biases, TCR repertoire library preparation and sequencing were carried out by different laboratories using diverse techniques. General study outcomes and caveats: The genetic and exposure-history diversity represented was limited by the small number of donors. When several donors were compared, the shared fraction of clonotypes was around 5% for naive CD4, around 4% for naive CD8, more than 2% for memory CD4, and roughly 0.4% for memory CD8. Rarefaction of sorted-subset datasets indicated incomplete sequencing despite the large sequencing depth. Pairwise subsampling indicated that sequencing depth was expected to affect the degree of clonotype sharing among donors. Sampling was limited to blood, and TCR repertoires in tissue likely differ from TCR repertoires in blood. Higher generation probabilities were observed for clonotypes shared by all four sorted-subset donors than for non-shared clonotypes. Naive subsets generally had larger estimated clonotype richness than memory subsets.

The donors were healthy, HIV-negative adults who had no recently reported acute infections or vaccinations. Every donor was a Caucasian adult residing in Nashville, Tennessee, USA. CD4+ T cells were enriched by magnetic negative selection, after which naive cells were positively selected on CD45RA and the negative fraction was taken as the memory subset. After blood collection by leukapheresis, PBMCs were isolated using Ficoll-Histopaque density gradient centrifugation and then cryopreserved in the vapor phase of liquid nitrogen. Purity and quantity of every magnetically sorted T cell population were checked by analytical flow cytometry. Each sorted fraction had its genomic DNA isolated and then quantified by UV absorbance on a Nanodrop 2000c.

This TCR was sampled from a man between 18 and 35 years old in good health. Some clones in this sample may be carry-over from other donors' samples. The specimen sequenced was naive CD4+ T cells from PBMCs. In light of the paper, this sample's cell subset or site label describes: CD45RA+ positively selected. In this chain, TRBV18 is recombined with TRBJ1-4; no D gene can be assigned with confidence. For the CDR3, the sequence is CASSPPSTTNEKLFF. In nucleotide form, the sequence is TGTGCCAGCTCACCACCCTCTACAACTAATGAAAAACTGTTTTTT.